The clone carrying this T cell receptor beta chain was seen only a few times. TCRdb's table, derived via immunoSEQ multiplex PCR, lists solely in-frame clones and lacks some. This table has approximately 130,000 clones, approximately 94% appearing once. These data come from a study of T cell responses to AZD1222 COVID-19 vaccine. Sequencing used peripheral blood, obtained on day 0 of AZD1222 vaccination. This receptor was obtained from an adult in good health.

This CDR3 is CASSSDRGLYEQYF. CDR3 bases: TGTGCCAGCAGCTCTGACAGGGGGCTCTACGAGCAGTACTTC. The genes are TRBV5-4 and TRBJ2-7; 10 nucleotides agree with TRBD1. Germline values: CDR1 SGHNT, CDR2 YYREEE (reference sequence). With 3 bases clipped from V and 3 bases from J, the junction kept 3 bases outside the gene matches. The CDR3 loop spans 14 amino acids.